The 6 T cell receptor beta chains below were found in one sample sequenced in a study of blood T cell repertoires in COVID-19. Some clones are missing from TCRdb's copy, which holds only in-frame ones; the method was immunoSEQ multiplex PCR. The table includes approximately 88,000 clones, roughly 80% detected once. The specimen was peripheral blood. Receptor source: a man between 50 and 59 years old who had recovered from COVID-19.

This chain links TRBV10-3 with TRBJ2-2; D is ambiguous. Trimming stripped 2 bases from V and 7 bases from J, with 17 bases between. Germline V lookup: CDR1 ENHRY, CDR2 SYGVKD. The CDR3 has 16 residues. This CDR3 is CAISERPGAVGGELFF. The CDR3 DNA reads TGTGCCATCAGTGAGCGGCCCGGAGCCGTGGGCGGGGAGCTGTTTTTT.

V usage is TRBV28 and J usage is TRBJ1-2, with 7 bases lining up with TRBD1. J was trimmed by 5 bases and V by 6 bases; bases with no gene match: 6. The germline V gene has CDR1 MDHEN and CDR2 SYDVKM. The CDR3 runs to 13 residues. In DNA, the CDR3 is TGTGCCAGCAGAGGGGACAGTGGGTATGGCTACACCTTC. This encodes CASRGDSGYGYTF.

The V call is TRBV19, the J call TRBJ2-4; D may be TRBD2 (5 bases). V shed 0 bases and J shed 10 bases, with 25 bases lying between them. The CDR3 runs to 18 residues. CDR1 and CDR2 (germline): LNHDA, SQIVND (reference sequence). In DNA form, the CDR3 reads TGTGCCAGTAGTATAGATTCCGCCCGTAAGCATACTAGACGAATTCAGTACTTC. Translated: CASSIDSARKHTRRIQYF.

CDR3 amino acids: CASSSDGGGTDTQYF. The CDR3 nucleotides are TGTGCCAGCAGCTCGGATGGGGGGGGGACAGATACGCAGTATTTT. This chain links TRBV5-4 with TRBJ2-3; TRBD2 matches at 7 bases. Germline V gene lookup returns CDR1 SGHNT and CDR2 YYREEE (reference sequence). The ends lost 3 bases at V and 3 bases at J; junction bases unmatched: 7. The CDR3 runs 15 residues.

The chain is built from TRBV9 and TRBJ1-4; TRBD1 matches 7 bases. With 0 bases clipped from V and 4 bases from J, the junction kept 3 bases outside the gene matches. CDR3 length: 15 residues. Germline values: CDR1 SGDLS, CDR2 YYNGEE. CDR3 region: CASSVGGQINEKLFF. In nucleotides, the CDR3 is TGTGCCAGCAGCGTAGGGGGACAGATTAATGAAAAACTGTTTTTT.

The chain links TRBV6-5 to TRBJ1-1; 10 positions match TRBD1. V was pared by 4 bases and J by 5 bases, with 10 bases of the junction left unmatched. Germline loops: CDR1 MNHEY, CDR2 SVGAGI. The CDR3 runs 16 residues. The CDR3 sequence is CASSWDRGPPGTEAFF. CDR3 nucleotides: TGTGCCAGCAGTTGGGACAGGGGTCCCCCGGGGACTGAAGCTTTCTTT.